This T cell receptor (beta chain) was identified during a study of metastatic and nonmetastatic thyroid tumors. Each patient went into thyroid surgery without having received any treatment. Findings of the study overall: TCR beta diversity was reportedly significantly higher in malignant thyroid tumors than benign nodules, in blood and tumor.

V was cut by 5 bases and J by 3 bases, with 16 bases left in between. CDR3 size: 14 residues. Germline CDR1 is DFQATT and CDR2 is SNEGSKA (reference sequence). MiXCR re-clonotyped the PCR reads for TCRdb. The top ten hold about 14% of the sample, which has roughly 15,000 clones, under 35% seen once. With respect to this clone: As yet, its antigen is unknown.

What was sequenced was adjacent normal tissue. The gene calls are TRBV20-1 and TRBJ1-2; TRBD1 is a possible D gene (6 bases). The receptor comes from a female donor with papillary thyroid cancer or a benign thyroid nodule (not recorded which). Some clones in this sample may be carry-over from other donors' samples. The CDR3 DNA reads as TGCAGTGCTGGGGGCTTTGGGGACTACTATGGCTACACCTTC. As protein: CSAGGFGDYYGYTF.